This T cell receptor beta chain derives from a study of shared clonotypes between healthy human individuals. General study points: In a handful of donors, around 5% of naive CD4 clonotypes appeared in common. It was expected that sequencing depth would affect clonotype sharing among donors. The rarefaction results pointed to incomplete sorted-subset sequencing despite large depth.

The naive CD8 population came from CD45RO-negative cells selected for CCR7, without terminally differentiated effector memory CD45RA+ cells. CDR3 length: 14 amino acids. CDR1 is MNHEY, CDR2 SMNVEV, per germline (reference sequence). Trimming removed 6 bases at V and 0 bases at J, with 11 bases between. This clone was seen once. What it binds is not known. Samples underwent the assay at deep level. Sequenced by immunoSEQ multiplex PCR; TCRdb stores in-frame clones only, minus some. The table has over 750,000 clones, roughly 96% seen once; the top ten hold about 0.22%. This sequence was found in a man aged 25-45 years in good health. This chain connects TRBV27 to TRBJ1-1; D may be TRBD1 (6 bases). Sequenced material: naive CD8+ T cells sorted from blood. CDR3 in amino acids: CASRDSLMNTEAFF. The DNA for the CDR3 is TGTGCCAGCAGGGACAGCCTCATGAACACTGAAGCTTTCTTT.